This TCR beta chain stems from a study of blood T cell repertoires in COVID-19. Measured with immunoSEQ multiplex PCR; TCRdb has only the in-frame clones, and not every one. The sample has 100,000 to 150,000 clones, around 82% seen once. The CDR3 contains 15 residues. The germline V gene has CDR1 SGDLS and CDR2 YYNGEE. Trimming stripped 0 bases from V and 3 bases from J, with 11 bases between. The origin of this receptor is a man between 60 and 75 years old with acute or convalescent COVID-19. The chain uses TRBV9 and TRBJ2-3, with a possible D match to TRBD1 (5 bases). The sample consisted of peripheral blood. The CDR3: CASSVGLGVTDTQYF. The CDR3 DNA is TGTGCCAGCAGCGTAGGTTTAGGGGTGACAGATACGCAGTATTTT.